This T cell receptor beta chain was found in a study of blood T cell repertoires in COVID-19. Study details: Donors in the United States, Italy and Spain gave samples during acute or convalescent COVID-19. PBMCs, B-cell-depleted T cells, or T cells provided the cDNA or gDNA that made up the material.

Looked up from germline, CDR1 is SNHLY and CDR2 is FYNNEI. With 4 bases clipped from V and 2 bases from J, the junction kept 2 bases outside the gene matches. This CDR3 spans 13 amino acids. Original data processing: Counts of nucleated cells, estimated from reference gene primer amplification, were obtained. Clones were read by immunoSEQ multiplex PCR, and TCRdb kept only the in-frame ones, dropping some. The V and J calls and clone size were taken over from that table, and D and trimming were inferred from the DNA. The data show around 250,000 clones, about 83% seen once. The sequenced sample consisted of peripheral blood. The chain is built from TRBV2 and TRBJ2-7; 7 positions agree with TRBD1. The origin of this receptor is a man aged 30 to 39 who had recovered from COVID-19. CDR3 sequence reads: CASSGQGPYEQYF. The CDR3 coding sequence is TGTGCCAGCAGTGGACAGGGTCCCTACGAGCAGTACTTC.